These T cell receptor beta chains were read from a single sample in a study of blood T cell repertoires in COVID-19. Libraries were prepared by immunoSEQ multiplex PCR; TCRdb keeps only in-frame clonotypes and omits some of them. This table has around 80,000 clones, over 65% appearing once. The sequenced sample consisted of peripheral blood. Source of these receptors: a man aged 50-59 years with active or convalescent COVID-19. CDR3s include the opening cysteine and the closing phenylalanine or tryptophan. The D gene is left open where the match is weak. Expanded clones are given a class, and other clones once, few, many or no size at all.

D,size,V,J,DNA,CDR3
TRBD2,-,TRBV6-5,TRBJ2-1,TGTGCCAGCAGTTACAGGGGGTCTAGCGGGGTCAATGAGCAGTTCTTC,CASSYRGSSGVNEQFF
-,-,TRBV29-1,TRBJ2-2,TGCAGCGTTGGCGATAACACCGGGGAGCTGTTTTTT,CSVGDNTGELFF
-,-,TRBV18,TRBJ2-3,TGTGCCAGCTCACCACCGGCCGGCACAGATACGCAGTATTTT,CASSPPAGTDTQYF
-,-,TRBV3-1/TRBV3-2,TRBJ1-2,TGTGCCAGCAGCCAAACTTCCGGGACTTACTATGGCTACACCTTC,CASSQTSGTYYGYTF
-,-,TRBV6-5,TRBJ1-5,TGTGCCAGCAGCCTGGACAGAAGCAATCAGCCCCAGCATTTT,CASSLDRSNQPQHF
-,few,TRBV15,TRBJ2-7,TGTGCCACCAGCAGGGGGGCACTAGGAACCTACGAGCAGTACTTC,CATSRGALGTYEQYF
-,-,TRBV18,TRBJ1-1,TGTGCCAGCTCACCTCCCTCGGGAGGAGGAGGGTACACTGAAGCTTTCTTT,CASSPPSGGGGYTEAFF
TRBD1,-,TRBV5-1,TRBJ2-6,TGCGCCAGCAGCAGAGCAGGGACAGATCTCTCTGGGGCCAACGTCCTGACTTTC,CASSRAGTDLSGANVLTF
-,-,TRBV12-3/TRBV12-4,TRBJ1-2,TGTGCCAGCACCGAGGAGGGGAGTTATGGCTACACCTTC,CASTEEGSYGYTF
-,-,TRBV4-3,TRBJ2-2,TGCGCCAGCAGCCAAGATTTGGTGGGCGGGGGCCCATGGAACACCGGGGAGCTGTTTTTT,CASSQDLVGGGPWNTGELFF
-,-,TRBV6-2/TRBV6-3,TRBJ1-6,TGTGCCAGCAGTTTCGGAGGGGCAGATTCACCCCTCCACTTT,CASSFGGADSPLHF
TRBD2,once,TRBV7-6,TRBJ2-3,TGTGCCAGCAGCTATCATGCGGGACTAGCGGGGGGGCCTTCTGGAGATACGCAGTATTTT,CASSYHAGLAGGPSGDTQYF
-,-,TRBV11-2,TRBJ2-7,TGTGCCAGCAGCTTAGAGGGCGGGGGCTCATCCTACGAGCAGTACTTC,CASSLEGGGSSYEQYF
TRBD2,-,TRBV10-1,TRBJ2-1,TGCGCCAGCAGTGCCCGAGCGGAGCGGGGGGATAGGAATGAGCAGTTCTTC,CASSARAERGDRNEQFF
-,-,TRBV3-1/TRBV3-2,TRBJ2-5,TGTGCCAGCAGCCAATGGGTCGGACTCCAAGAGACCCAGTACTTC,CASSQWVGLQETQYF
TRBD1,-,TRBV6-6,TRBJ1-1,TGTGCCAGCAGTTACCCCGTGGGACAGGGGGCTGAAGCTTTCTTT,CASSYPVGQGAEAFF
TRBD1,-,TRBV19,TRBJ2-2,TGTGCCAGTAGTATAGCTGGCAGGGGGTGGTACACCGGGGAGCTGTTTTTT,CASSIAGRGWYTGELFF
TRBD2,-,TRBV7-9,TRBJ2-3,TGTGCCAGCAGCCCCCCCTCCGGCACGGGGGGGCGAGATACGCAGTATTTT,CASSPPSGTGGRDTQYF
TRBD2,-,TRBV24-1,TRBJ2-5,TGTGCCACCAGTGATCCCTCGGGAGGAAAGGCCCAGTACTTC,CATSDPSGGKAQYF
TRBD1,-,TRBV5-1,TRBJ2-7,TGCGCCAGCAGCTTGTTAGGGACAGGGGACGAGCAGTACTTC,CASSLLGTGDEQYF
TRBD1,-,TRBV2,TRBJ2-3,TGTGCCAGCAGCCCAAGGACAGGGGAAGATACGCAGTATTTT,CASSPRTGEDTQYF
-,-,TRBV4-1,TRBJ2-5,TGCGCCAGCAGCCAAGACCGGGTTCGTGGGCAAGAGACCCAGTACTTC,CASSQDRVRGQETQYF
TRBD2,-,TRBV7-2,TRBJ2-5,TGTGCCAGCAGCTTAATCCTTGCGGGGGGGCGGGAGACCCAGTACTTC,CASSLILAGGRETQYF
TRBD1,-,TRBV19,TRBJ1-4,TGTGCCAGTAGTATCAACAGGGGGCATGAAAAACTGTTTTTT,CASSINRGHEKLFF
-,-,TRBV30,TRBJ1-1,TGTGCCTGGACAGGGGATAACACTGAAGCTTTCTTT,CAWTGDNTEAFF